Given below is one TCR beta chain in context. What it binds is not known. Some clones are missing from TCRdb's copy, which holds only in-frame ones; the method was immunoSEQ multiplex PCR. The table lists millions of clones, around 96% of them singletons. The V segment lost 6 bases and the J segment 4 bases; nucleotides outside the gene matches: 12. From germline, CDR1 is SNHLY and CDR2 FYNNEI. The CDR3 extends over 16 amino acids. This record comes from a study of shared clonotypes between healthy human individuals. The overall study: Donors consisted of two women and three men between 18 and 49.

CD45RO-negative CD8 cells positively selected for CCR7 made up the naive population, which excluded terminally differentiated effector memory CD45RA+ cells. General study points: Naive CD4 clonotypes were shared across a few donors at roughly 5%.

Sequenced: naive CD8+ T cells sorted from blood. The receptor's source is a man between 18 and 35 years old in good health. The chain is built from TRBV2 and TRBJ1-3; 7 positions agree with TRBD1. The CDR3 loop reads CASSSGTEGRGNTIYF. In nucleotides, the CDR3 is TGTGCCAGCAGCTCCGGGACAGAAGGGAGGGGAAACACCATATATTTT. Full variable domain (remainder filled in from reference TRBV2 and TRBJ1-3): EPEVTQTPSHQVTQMGQEVILRCVPISNHLYFYWYRQILGQKVEFLVSFYNNEISEKSEIFDDQFSVERPDGSNFTLKIRSTKLEDSAMYFCASSSGTEGRGNTIYFGEGSWLTVV.